This T cell receptor beta chain was sequenced for a study of cytomegalovirus exposure and HLA in healthy donors. Germline CDR1 is MNHNS and CDR2 is SASEGT. This CDR3 contains 13 residues. V gave up 3 bases and J gave up 8 bases, with 11 bases separating them. PCR employed 60 Vbeta and 13 Jbeta primers. Produced via immunoSEQ multiplex PCR; TCRdb's table is partial and in-frame only. The sample includes around 210,000 clones, around 77% of them seen just once. The sample holds a few counts of this clone. The antigen remains unidentified. General observations from the study: When analyzed later, a missense DCLRE1C variant was found to be linked to TCR beta V- and J-gene trimming.

The chain joins TRBV6-1 to TRBJ2-1, with a tentative D call TRBD2 (7 bases). Sequencing was performed on PBMCs. This TCR came from a woman aged 25 to 45 in good health and CMV-seronegative. CDR3 in DNA: TGTGCCAGCAGTGAGGGGGGGGCGGATGAGCAGTTCTTC. It is translated as CASSEGGADEQFF.